The sequence of this T cell receptor (beta chain) was determined in a study of blood T cell repertoires in COVID-19. Overall study: Sites across the United States, Italy and Spain contributed samples from acute and convalescent COVID-19. From T cells, B-cell-depleted T cells, or PBMCs came the material, which was cDNA or gDNA.

Original processing methods: Reference gene primer amplification in the assay estimated nucleated cell counts. The repertoire was sequenced with immunoSEQ multiplex PCR; TCRdb's copy has only in-frame clones and lacks some. That table furnishes V, J and clone size, whereas the DNA furnished D and trimming. The sample consists of roughly 230,000 clones, around 83% of them appearing once. The TCR originated in a man aged 40-55 years with acute or convalescent COVID-19. Material for sequencing was peripheral blood.

CDR3 protein: CASSIRQGGTEAFF. The DNA for the CDR3 is TGTGCCAGTAGTATCCGACAGGGGGGAACTGAAGCTTTCTTT. The rearrangement joins TRBV19 to TRBJ1-1, with TRBD1 matching over 9 bases. The V gene's germline CDR1 is LNHDA and CDR2 SQIVND (reference sequence). V trimming: 3 bases; J trimming: 5 bases; junction bases outside the gene matches: 4. This CDR3 has 14 residues.